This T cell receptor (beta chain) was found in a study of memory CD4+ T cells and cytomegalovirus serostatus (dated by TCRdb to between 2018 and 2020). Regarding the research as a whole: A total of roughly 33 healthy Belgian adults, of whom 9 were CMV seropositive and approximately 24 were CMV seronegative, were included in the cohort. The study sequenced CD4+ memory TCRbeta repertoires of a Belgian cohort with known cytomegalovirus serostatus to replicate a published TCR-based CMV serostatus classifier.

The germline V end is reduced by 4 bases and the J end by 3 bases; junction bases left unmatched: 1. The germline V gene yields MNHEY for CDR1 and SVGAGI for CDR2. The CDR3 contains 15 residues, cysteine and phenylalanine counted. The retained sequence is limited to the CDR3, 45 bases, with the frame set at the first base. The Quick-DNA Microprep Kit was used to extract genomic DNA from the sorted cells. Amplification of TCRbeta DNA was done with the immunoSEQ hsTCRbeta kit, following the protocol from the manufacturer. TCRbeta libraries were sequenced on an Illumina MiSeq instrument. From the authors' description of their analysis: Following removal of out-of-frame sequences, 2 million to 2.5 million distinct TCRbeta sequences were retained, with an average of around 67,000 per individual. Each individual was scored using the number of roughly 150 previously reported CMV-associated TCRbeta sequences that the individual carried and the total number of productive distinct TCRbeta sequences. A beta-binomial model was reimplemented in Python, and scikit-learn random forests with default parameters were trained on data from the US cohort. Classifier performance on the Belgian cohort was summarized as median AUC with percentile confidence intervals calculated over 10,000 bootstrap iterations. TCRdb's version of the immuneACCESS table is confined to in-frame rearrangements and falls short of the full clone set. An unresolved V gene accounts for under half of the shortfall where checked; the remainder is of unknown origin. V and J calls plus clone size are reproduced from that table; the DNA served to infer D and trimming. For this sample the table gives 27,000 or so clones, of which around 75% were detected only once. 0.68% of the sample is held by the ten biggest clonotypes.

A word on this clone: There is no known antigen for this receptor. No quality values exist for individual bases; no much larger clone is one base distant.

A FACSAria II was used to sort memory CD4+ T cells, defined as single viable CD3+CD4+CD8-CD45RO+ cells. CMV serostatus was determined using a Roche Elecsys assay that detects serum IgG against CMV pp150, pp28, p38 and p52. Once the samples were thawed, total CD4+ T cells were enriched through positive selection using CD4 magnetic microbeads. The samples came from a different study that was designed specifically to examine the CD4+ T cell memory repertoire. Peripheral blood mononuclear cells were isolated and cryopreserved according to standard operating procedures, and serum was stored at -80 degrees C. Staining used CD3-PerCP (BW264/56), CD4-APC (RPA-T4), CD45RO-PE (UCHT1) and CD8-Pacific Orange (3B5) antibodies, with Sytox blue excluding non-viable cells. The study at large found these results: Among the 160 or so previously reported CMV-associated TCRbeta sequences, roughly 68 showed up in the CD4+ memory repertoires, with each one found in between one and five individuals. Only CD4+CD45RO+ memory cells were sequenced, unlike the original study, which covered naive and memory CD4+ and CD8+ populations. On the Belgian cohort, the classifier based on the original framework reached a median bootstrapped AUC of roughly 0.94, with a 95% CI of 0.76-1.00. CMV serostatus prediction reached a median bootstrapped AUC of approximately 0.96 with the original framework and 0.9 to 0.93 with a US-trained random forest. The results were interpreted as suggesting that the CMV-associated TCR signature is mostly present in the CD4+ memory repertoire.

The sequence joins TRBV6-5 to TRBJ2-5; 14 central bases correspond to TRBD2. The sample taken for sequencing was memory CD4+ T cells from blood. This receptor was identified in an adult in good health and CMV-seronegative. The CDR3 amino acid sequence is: CASSWGLAGEETQYF. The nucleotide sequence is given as TGTGCCAGCAGTTGGGGACTAGCGGGGGAAGAGACCCAGTACTTC.